Detailed here is one T cell receptor beta chain. Its antigen is not identified. This entry belongs to a study of glioma-infiltrating T cells after dendritic cell vaccination. Study overall: The vaccine used monocyte-derived dendritic cells pulsed overnight with autologous tumor lysate.

Per the germline V gene, CDR1 is MNHNS and CDR2 is SASEGT. With 6 bases removed from V and 4 bases from J, the gap between germline ends came to 12 bases. CDR3 length equals 13 residues. Profiled with immunoSEQ multiplex PCR; TCRdb holds only in-frame clones, not every one. The sample has 100,000 or so clones, nearly 90% seen once; the top ten hold roughly 2.8%. Notes on the study in general: Higher TCR clonality did not directly relate to longer survival.

Documented time point: after dendritic cell vaccination, including at tumor progression/relapse. No glioblastoma patient carried an isocitrate dehydrogenase mutation. PBMC were collected before vaccination, two weeks after the third vaccination, and at progression. This TCR was sampled from a human donor with glioblastoma. The rearrangement uses TRBV6-1 and TRBJ1-1, with a possible D match to TRBD1 (5 bases). Sequenced material: blood, taken after dendritic cell vaccination. The CDR3, as DNA: TGTGCCAGCAGCTCCTTGGGGGGCACTGAAGCTTTCTTT. It specifies CASSSLGGTEAFF.